These 9 T cell receptor beta chains were all obtained from the same sample, sequenced in a study of regulatory T cells in long-lasting Graves disease. Stated time point: persistent/refractory GD, antithyroid drugs over 5 years with positive TRAb. Preparation of the TCR library used RNA extracted from PBMCs. According to the study, TCR beta libraries were built with iRepertoire HTBI primers and CDR3-region Arm-PCR. TCRdb re-derived calls from the multiplex PCR reads in MiXCR, one entry per CDR3 protein. The table records almost 350,000 distinct CDR3 sequences, roughly a fifth of them present only once. The sample in question was peripheral blood mononuclear cells (PBMCs), obtained when the disease was refractory, from a patient treated with antithyroid drugs. All receptors derive from a female donor with Graves disease.

In this sample, this clonotype turned up a few times. The rearrangement uses TRBV13 and TRBJ1-4; the D is unclear. Between the trimmed V and J ends, which lost 5 bases and 9 bases, there was a span of 19 bases. This CDR3 contains 15 residues. Germline CDR1 reads PRHDT; CDR2 reads FYEKMQ (reference sequence). CDR3 amino acids: CASSVSSSPGKKLFF. In DNA form, the CDR3 reads TGTGCCAGCAGCGTTTCCAGTTCCCCGGGGAAAAAACTGTTTTTT.

This clonotype showed up just a few times. This chain connects TRBV29-1 to TRBJ2-7; D is undetermined. This CDR3 is 13 amino acids long. Per germline, CDR1 SQVTM and CDR2 ANQGSEA. V was trimmed by 5 bases and J by 0 bases, leaving 11 bases between them. In DNA form, the CDR3 reads TGCAGCGTTTTCCACCCGAGCTCCTACGAGCAGTACTTC. This codes for CSVFHPSSYEQYF.

The gene calls are TRBV20-1 and TRBJ2-7; 8 positions match TRBD1. This CDR3 region has 13 residues. V gave up 6 bases and J gave up 3 bases; unmatched junction bases: 7. Germline V gene data show CDR1 as DFQATT and CDR2 as SNEGSKA (reference sequence). CDR3 region: CSASTGGGYEQYF. In DNA form, the CDR3 reads TGCAGTGCGAGTACAGGGGGAGGCTACGAGCAGTACTTC.

This clonotype was detected many times. The CDR3 here is CASSLSGTSIRETQYF. CDR3 in DNA: TGTGCCAGCAGCTTGAGCGGGACTAGCATCCGAGAGACCCAGTACTTC. The chain uses TRBV13 and TRBJ2-5; 9 bases map to TRBD2. CDR1 and CDR2 (germline): PRHDT, FYEKMQ (reference sequence). Trimming took 3 bases from V and 4 from J; bases not matched to a gene: 9. This CDR3 comprises 16 residues. The variable domain in full, with the rest retrieved from reference TRBV13 and TRBJ2-5, is AAGVIQSPRHLIKEKRETATLKCYPIPRHDTVYWYQQGPGQDPQFLISFYEKMQSDKGSIPDRFSAQQFSDYHSELNMSSLELGDSALYFCASSLSGTSIRETQYFGPGTRLLVL.

A note on this clonotype: This could be a read error, since a much larger clone is one nucleotide away. The gene calls are TRBV3-1 and TRBJ2-4; no clear D gene. CDR3 size: 13 residues. The V gene lost 2 bases and the J gene lost 9 bases, with 11 bases spanning the gap. From germline, CDR1 is LGHDT and CDR2 YNNKEL (reference sequence). As DNA, the CDR3 is TGTGCCAGCAGCCAAAGGTCGGTGGGCATTCAGTACTTC. It specifies CASSQRSVGIQYF.

The V call is TRBV5-1, the J call TRBJ2-7; D not certain. V was pared by 1 base and J by 6 bases, with 8 bases between. The germline CDR1 and CDR2 sequences are SGHRS and YFSETQ. This CDR3 has 12 residues. CDR3 protein: CASSLPGSEQYF. The CDR3 coding sequence is TGCGCCAGCAGCTTGCCAGGAAGCGAGCAGTACTTC.

The genes are TRBV7-8 and TRBJ1-1; D may be TRBD1 (6 bases). The CDR3 has 15 amino acids. Deletions cut 4 bases from V and 0 bases from J, with 12 bases between. Germline V gene data show CDR1 as SGHVS and CDR2 as FQNEAQ. The CDR3 DNA follows: TGTGCCAGCAGCTACCACAGGGAGTTGAACACTGAAGCTTTCTTT. Its translation is CASSYHRELNTEAFF.

Concerning this clonotype: A read error is possible here, since a much larger clone lies one base away. The CDR3 nucleotides are TGCAGCGTCTCCCGGCAGGGTGAAGGCTTCACCTTC. Protein sequence: CSVSRQGEGFTF. The chain links TRBV29-1 to TRBJ1-2; maybe TRBD1 (5 bases). The CDR3 has 12 amino acids. Germline CDR1 is SQVTM and CDR2 is ANQGSEA.

This clonotype occurred a few times. The chain links TRBV18 to TRBJ1-6; the D gene is possibly TRBD1 (5 bases). The V end lost 3 bases, the J end lost 9 bases, and 12 bases lay between the germline ends. The CDR3 is made up of 14 amino acids. The germline CDR1 and CDR2 sequences are KGHSH and LQKENI. The CDR3 region has the DNA TGTGCCAGCTCACCGCCTGGGACTTCTTCACCCCTCCACTTT. This sequence encodes CASSPPGTSSPLHF.